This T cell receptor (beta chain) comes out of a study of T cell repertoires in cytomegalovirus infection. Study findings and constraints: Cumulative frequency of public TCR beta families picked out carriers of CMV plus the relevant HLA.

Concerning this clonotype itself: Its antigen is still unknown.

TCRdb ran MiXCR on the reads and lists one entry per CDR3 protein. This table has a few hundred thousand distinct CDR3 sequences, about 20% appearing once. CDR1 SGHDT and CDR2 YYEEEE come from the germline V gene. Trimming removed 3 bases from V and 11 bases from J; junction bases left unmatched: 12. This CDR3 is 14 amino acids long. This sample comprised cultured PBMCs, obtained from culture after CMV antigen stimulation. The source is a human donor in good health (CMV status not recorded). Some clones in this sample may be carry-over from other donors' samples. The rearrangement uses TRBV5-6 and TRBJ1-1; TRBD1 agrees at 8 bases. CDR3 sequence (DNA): TGTGCCAGCAGCTCAAACAGGGGGGATTGGAGCGCTTTCTTT. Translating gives CASSSNRGDWSAFF.